These 16 T cell receptor beta chains share one sample of origin, sequenced in a study of cytomegalovirus exposure and HLA in healthy donors. PCR used 60 Vbeta primers and 13 Jbeta primers. Method: immunoSEQ multiplex PCR; TCRdb's copy keeps in-frame clones and lacks some. The sample carries 80,000 to 100,000 clones, about four fifths recorded once. Sequencing was carried out using PBMCs. The receptors here all came from a man in his forties or fifties in good health and CMV-seropositive.

The chain employs TRBV13 and TRBJ2-1; 7 positions agree with TRBD2. The CDR3 spans 16 residues. J gave up 6 bases and V 4 bases, and 12 bases lay outside the gene matches. Looked up from germline, CDR1 is PRHDT and CDR2 is FYEKMQ (reference sequence). In nucleotides, the CDR3 is TGTGCCAGCAGCTCCAAGCGGGACCTCCCCTCCAATGAGCAGTTCTTC. Translated, it gives CASSSKRDLPSNEQFF.

This chain uses TRBV5-8 with TRBJ2-5; 15 bases align to TRBD2. Germline V lookup: CDR1 SGHTS, CDR2 YDEGEE. The CDR3 is made up of 16 amino acids. J was trimmed by 7 bases and V by 2 bases; bases with no gene match: 6. In nucleotides, the CDR3 is TGTGCCAGCAGCTTTGACGGACTAGCGGGAGGGGCGACCCAGTACTTC. Translated: CASSFDGLAGGATQYF.

The chain has TRBV5-1 and TRBJ2-5, with 8 bases lining up with TRBD1. The CDR3 sequence is 15 residues long. After removal of 2 bases from V and 1 base from J, the junction contained 4 bases not matched to a gene. CDR1 is SGHRS and CDR2 is YFSETQ in the germline V gene. CDR3 sequence (DNA): TGCGCCAGCAGCTTAGGACAGGGCCCCCAAGAGACCCAGTACTTC. Translated: CASSLGQGPQETQYF.

This clone showed up just once. The chain employs TRBV10-3 and TRBJ2-5, with TRBD2 matching 7 bases. V shed 6 bases and J 5 bases; nucleotides not matched to a gene: 6. The CDR3 spans 13 residues. Germline lookup yields CDR1 ENHRY and CDR2 SYGVKD. The CDR3 region is CAIRGGEGETQYF. CDR3 DNA: TGTGCCATCAGGGGCGGGGAGGGGGAGACCCAGTACTTC.

Of note for this clone: A junction boundary mismatches the germline segment, possibly from a read error. V is TRBV7-9 and J is TRBJ2-7; perhaps TRBD2 as D (5 bases). This CDR3 spans 15 amino acids. Germline V gives CDR1 SEHNR, CDR2 FQNEAQ (reference sequence). The CDR3 spells CSSSLEPTRTYEQYF. The CDR3 DNA reads as TGTTCCAGCAGCTTAGAGCCTACTAGGACCTACGAGCAGTACTTC.

V usage is TRBV6-6 and J usage is TRBJ1-4; maybe TRBD1 (5 bases). CDR3 length: 11 residues. Trimming cost V 7 bases and J 13 bases, with 13 bases left between them. Per the germline V gene, CDR1 is MNHNY and CDR2 is SVGAGI (reference sequence). This CDR3 is CASTAGYRLFF. The CDR3 coding sequence is TGTGCCAGCACGGCAGGGTACAGACTGTTTTTT.

V and J are TRBV11-2 and TRBJ1-2; D is possibly TRBD1 (5 bases). Germline CDR1 SGHAT, CDR2 FQNNGV. V lost 4 bases to trimming and J lost 5 bases, with 5 bases between them. The CDR3 runs 11 residues. In DNA, the CDR3 is TGTGCCAGCAGCTCAGGGTATGGCTACACCTTC. This gives the protein CASSSGYGYTF.

The CDR3 DNA sequence: TGTGCCAGCAGTTCCAGGCAGGGCCTGGAGCAGTACTTC. Its translation: CASSSRQGLEQYF. The V call is TRBV2, the J call TRBJ2-7, with D maybe TRBD1 (5 bases). V shed 5 bases and J shed 7 bases, with 15 bases lying between them. Per germline, CDR1 SNHLY and CDR2 FYNNEI. The CDR3 has 13 amino acids.

This chain joins TRBV29-1 and TRBJ1-1, with no clear D. Germline V gene sequence: CDR1 SQVTM, CDR2 ANQGSEA. The CDR3 runs 13 residues. V lost 3 bases and J 0 bases, leaving 8 bases between the germline ends. This CDR3 reads CSVEGRVNTEAFF. The CDR3, as DNA: TGCAGCGTTGAGGGGAGGGTGAACACTGAAGCTTTCTTT.

The chain combines TRBV11-2 with TRBJ1-2; 8 bases fit TRBD1. The CDR3 has 14 amino acids. V shed 5 bases, J shed 7 bases, and the junction held 9 bases outside the gene matches. The germline gives CDR1 SGHAT, CDR2 FQNNGV. CDR3 region: CASSASQGAGGYTF. The CDR3 nucleotides read TGTGCCAGCAGCGCCTCTCAGGGGGCTGGTGGCTACACCTTC. The full variable domain, its missing parts supplied by reference TRBV11-2 and TRBJ1-2, is EAGVAQSPRYKIIEKRQSVAFWCNPISGHATLYWYQQILGQGPKLLIQFQNNGVVDDSQLPKDRFSAERLKGVDSTLKIQPAKLEDSAVYLCASSASQGAGGYTFGSGTRLTVV.

The rearrangement links TRBV19 to TRBJ1-5; tentatively, D is TRBD1 (5 bases). Trimming cost V 6 bases and J 4 bases, with 13 bases left between them. The CDR3 runs 14 residues. Germline values: CDR1 LNHDA, CDR2 SQIVND (reference sequence). CDR3 DNA sequence: TGTGCCAGTAGCCGCGGGGCAGGTAATCAGCCCCAGCATTTT. It codes for CASSRGAGNQPQHF.

V gene TRBV15 combines with J gene TRBJ2-7, with 8 bases matching TRBD2. This CDR3 contains 15 residues. The V and J ends lost 5 bases and 3 bases, in that order; junction bases with no gene match: 9. Germline-derived CDR1 and CDR2 are LNHNV and YYDKDF (reference sequence). The CDR3 DNA reads as TGTGCCACCAGCCCGAGCGGGAGAAGTCACTACGAGCAGTACTTC. It encodes CATSPSGRSHYEQYF.

The chain links TRBV5-1 to TRBJ1-1, with D possibly TRBD1 on 6 matching bases. V was clipped by 3 bases and J by 4 bases, with 10 bases between them. Germline CDR1 SGHRS, CDR2 YFSETQ. There are 13 residues in the CDR3. The CDR3 reads CASSSQGLTEAFF. CDR3 nucleotide sequence: TGCGCCAGCAGCTCTCAGGGGCTCACTGAAGCTTTCTTT.

The rearrangement uses TRBV6-5 and TRBJ1-2; 8 bases align to TRBD1. J was trimmed by 6 bases and V by 6 bases; bases with no gene match: 6. Germline V gene lookup returns CDR1 MNHEY and CDR2 SVGAGI. The CDR3 runs to 13 residues. CDR3 nucleotide sequence: TGTGCCAGCAGACAGGACAGGGACGATGGCTACACCTTC. This sequence encodes CASRQDRDDGYTF.

The chain combines TRBV4-1 with TRBJ2-6, with a weak D call TRBD2 (6 bases). The CDR3 extends over 18 amino acids. The V end lost 6 bases, the J end lost 1 base, and 19 bases lay between the germline ends. The germline V gene has CDR1 MGHRA and CDR2 YSYEKL. The CDR3 spells CASRPMWRERSGANVLTF. The CDR3 nucleotides read TGCGCCAGCAGGCCCATGTGGCGGGAAAGGTCTGGGGCCAACGTCCTGACTTTC.

This clone has just one count. The genes are TRBV19 and TRBJ1-1; D is perhaps TRBD1 (6 bases). V dropped 5 bases and J dropped 3 bases, with 7 bases sitting between them. The CDR3 sequence is 12 residues long. CDR1 is LNHDA, CDR2 SQIVND, per germline (reference sequence). CDR3 amino acids: CASSWTDTEAFF. DNA of the CDR3: TGTGCCAGTAGTTGGACAGACACTGAAGCTTTCTTT.